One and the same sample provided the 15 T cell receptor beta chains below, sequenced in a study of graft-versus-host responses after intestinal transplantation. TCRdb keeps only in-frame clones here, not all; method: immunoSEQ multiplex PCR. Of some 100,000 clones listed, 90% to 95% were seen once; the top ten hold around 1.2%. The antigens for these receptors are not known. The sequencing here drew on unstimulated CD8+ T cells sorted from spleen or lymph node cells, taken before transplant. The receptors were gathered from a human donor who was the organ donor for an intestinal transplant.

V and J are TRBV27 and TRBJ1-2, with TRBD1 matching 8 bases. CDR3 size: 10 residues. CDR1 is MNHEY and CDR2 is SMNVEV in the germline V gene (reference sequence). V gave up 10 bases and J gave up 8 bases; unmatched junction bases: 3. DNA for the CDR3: TGTGCCACCCAGGGGGCCGGCTACACCTTC. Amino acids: CATQGAGYTF.

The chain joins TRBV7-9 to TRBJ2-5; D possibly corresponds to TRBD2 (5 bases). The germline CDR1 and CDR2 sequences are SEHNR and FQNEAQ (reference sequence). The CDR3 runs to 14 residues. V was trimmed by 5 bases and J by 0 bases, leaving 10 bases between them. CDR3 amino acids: CASSPRGNQETQYF. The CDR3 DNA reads TGTGCCAGCAGCCCCCGGGGTAACCAAGAGACCCAGTACTTC.

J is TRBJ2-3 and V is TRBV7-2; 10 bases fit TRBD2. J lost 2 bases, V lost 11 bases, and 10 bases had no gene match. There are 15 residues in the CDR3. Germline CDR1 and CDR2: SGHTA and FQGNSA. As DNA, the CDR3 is TGTGCCCTGGGGCTAGCGGGAGATTTCACAGATACGCAGTATTTT. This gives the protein CALGLAGDFTDTQYF.

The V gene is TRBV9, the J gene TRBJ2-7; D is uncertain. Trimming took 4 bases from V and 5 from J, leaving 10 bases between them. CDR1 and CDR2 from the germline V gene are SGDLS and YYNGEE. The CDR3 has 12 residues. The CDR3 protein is CASSQTQHEQYF. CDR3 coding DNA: TGTGCCAGCAGCCAGACTCAGCACGAGCAGTACTTC.

The CDR3 sequence is CASRGGDQETQYF. The DNA of the CDR3 is TGTGCCAGCAGGGGGGGAGACCAAGAGACCCAGTACTTC. The chain links TRBV5-6 to TRBJ2-5, with D tentatively TRBD2 (6 bases). Looked up from germline, CDR1 is SGHDT and CDR2 is YYEEEE. This CDR3 contains 13 residues. The V end was cut by 5 bases, the J end by 0 bases, with 8 bases between.

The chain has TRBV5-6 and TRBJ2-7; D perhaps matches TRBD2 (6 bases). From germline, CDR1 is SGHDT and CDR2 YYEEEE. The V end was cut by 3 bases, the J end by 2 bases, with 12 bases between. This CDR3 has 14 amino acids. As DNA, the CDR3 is TGTGCCAGCAGCTGGAGGGACGGCCCCTACGAGCAGTACTTC. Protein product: CASSWRDGPYEQYF.

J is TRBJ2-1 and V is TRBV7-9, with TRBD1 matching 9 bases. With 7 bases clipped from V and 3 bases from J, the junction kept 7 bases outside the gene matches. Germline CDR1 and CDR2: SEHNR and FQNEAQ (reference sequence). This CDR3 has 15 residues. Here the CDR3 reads CASTPRTGVYNEQFF. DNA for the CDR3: TGTGCCAGCACCCCAAGGACAGGGGTCTACAATGAGCAGTTCTTC.

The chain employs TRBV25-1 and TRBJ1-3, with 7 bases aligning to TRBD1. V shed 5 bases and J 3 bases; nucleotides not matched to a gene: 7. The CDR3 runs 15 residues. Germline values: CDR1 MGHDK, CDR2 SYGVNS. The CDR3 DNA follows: TGTGCCAGCAGTAAGAAGGGGGCAAGTGGAAACACCATATATTTT. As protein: CASSKKGASGNTIYF. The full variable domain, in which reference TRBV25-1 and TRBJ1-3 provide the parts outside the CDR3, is EADIYQTPRYLVIGTGKKITLECSQTMGHDKMYWYQQDPGMELHLIHYSYGVNSTEKGDLSSESTVSRIRTEHFPLTLESARPSHTSQYLCASSKKGASGNTIYFGEGSWLTVV.

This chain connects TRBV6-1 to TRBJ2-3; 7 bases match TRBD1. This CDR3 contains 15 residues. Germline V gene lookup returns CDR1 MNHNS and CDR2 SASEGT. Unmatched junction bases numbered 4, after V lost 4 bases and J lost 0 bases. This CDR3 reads CASSAVQGSTDTQYF. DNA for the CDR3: TGTGCCAGCAGTGCCGTACAGGGGAGCACAGATACGCAGTATTTT.

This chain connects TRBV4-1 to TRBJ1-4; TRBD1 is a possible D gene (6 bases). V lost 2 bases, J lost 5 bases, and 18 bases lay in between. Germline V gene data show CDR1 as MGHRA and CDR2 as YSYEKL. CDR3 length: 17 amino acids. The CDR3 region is CASSQTRYLGQNEKLFF. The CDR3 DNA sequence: TGCGCCAGCAGCCAAACCCGTTACTTAGGACAGAATGAAAAACTGTTTTTT.

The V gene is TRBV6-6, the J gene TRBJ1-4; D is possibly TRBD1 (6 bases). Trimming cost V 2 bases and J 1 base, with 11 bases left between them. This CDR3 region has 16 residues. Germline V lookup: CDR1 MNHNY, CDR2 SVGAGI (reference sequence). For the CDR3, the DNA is TGTGCCAGCAGTTACCTCCCCAGGGGAACTAATGAAAAACTGTTTTTT. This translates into CASSYLPRGTNEKLFF.

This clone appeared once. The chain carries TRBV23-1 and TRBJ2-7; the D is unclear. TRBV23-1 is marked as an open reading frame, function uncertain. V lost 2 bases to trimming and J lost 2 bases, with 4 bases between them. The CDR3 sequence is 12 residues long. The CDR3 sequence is CASSQTTYEQYF. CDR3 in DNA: TGCGCCAGCAGTCAAACAACCTACGAGCAGTACTTC.

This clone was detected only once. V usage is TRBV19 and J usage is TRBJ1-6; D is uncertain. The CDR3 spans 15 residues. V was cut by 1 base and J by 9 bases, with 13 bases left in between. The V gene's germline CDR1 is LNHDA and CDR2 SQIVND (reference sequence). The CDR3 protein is CASSIVAEIGSPLHF. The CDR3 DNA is TGTGCCAGTAGTATAGTAGCAGAGATAGGTTCACCCCTCCACTTT.

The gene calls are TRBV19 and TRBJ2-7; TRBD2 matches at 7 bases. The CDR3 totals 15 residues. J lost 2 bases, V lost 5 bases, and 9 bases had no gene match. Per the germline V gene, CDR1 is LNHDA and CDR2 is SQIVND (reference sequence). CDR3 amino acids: CASSAGGGGTYEQYF. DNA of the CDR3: TGTGCCAGTAGTGCCGGTGGCGGGGGAACCTACGAGCAGTACTTC.

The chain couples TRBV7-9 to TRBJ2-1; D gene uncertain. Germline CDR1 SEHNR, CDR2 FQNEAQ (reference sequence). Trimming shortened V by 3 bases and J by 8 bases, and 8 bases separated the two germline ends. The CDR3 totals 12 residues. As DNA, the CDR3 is TGTGCCAGCAGCTTCGTAGTGCATGAGCAGTTCTTC. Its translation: CASSFVVHEQFF.